This T cell receptor beta chain was found in a study of metastatic and nonmetastatic thyroid tumors. Study findings and constraints: In both blood and tumor samples, TCR beta diversity was reported significantly higher for malignant than benign nodules.

MiXCR reprocessed the PCR reads for TCRdb. The sample contains about 16,000 clones, 10% to 15% of which appear only once. The CDR3 loop spans 14 amino acids. Germline-derived CDR1 and CDR2 are MNHEY and SVGEGT. Trimming shortened V by 5 bases and J by 0 bases, and 8 bases separated the two germline ends. Each patient went into thyroid surgery without having received any treatment. As regards this clone: The antigen is unknown.

This chain joins TRBV6-2 or TRBV6-3 and TRBJ2-1, with D maybe TRBD1 (5 bases). The TCR comes from a female donor with papillary thyroid cancer or a benign thyroid nodule (not recorded which). Some clones in this sample may be carry-over from other donors' samples. Sequenced: blood. The DNA of the CDR3 is TGTGCCAGCAGTAGGCAGGGCTCCTACAATGAGCAGTTCTTC. This sequence encodes CASSRQGSYNEQFF.